This TCR beta chain was retrieved from a study of blood T cell repertoires in COVID-19. Study in general: Spain, Italy and the United States supplied samples that represented acute and convalescent COVID-19. PBMCs, B-cell-depleted T cells, or T cells provided the cDNA or gDNA that made up the material.

Each participant's cohort was designated according to participant-reported clinical history. The length of the CDR3 is 15 residues. Germline V lookup: CDR1 PRHDT, CDR2 FYEKMQ (reference sequence). V lost 2 bases and J 0 bases, leaving 9 bases between the germline ends. Original analysis: Cell counts per sample came from amplifying reference gene primers. Produced via immunoSEQ multiplex PCR; TCRdb's table is partial and in-frame only. V and J calls and clone size are as listed in that table; D and trimming were resolved from the DNA. The repertoire includes around 130,000 clones, 84% of them detected once, and about 3.7% sits in the top ten.

The sequence was obtained from a woman between 50 and 59 years old with acute COVID-19. J is TRBJ2-3 and V is TRBV13; the D is unclear. Sequences were obtained from PBMCs or T cells enriched from blood (not recorded which). In DNA, the CDR3 is TGTGCCAGCAGCTTATTTATAGCCAGCACAGATACGCAGTATTTT. It specifies CASSLFIASTDTQYF.